These 25 T cell receptor beta chains originate from one sample sequenced in a study of blood T cell repertoires in COVID-19 (dated by TCRdb to 2019 to 2021). Libraries were constructed by the immunoSEQ multiplex PCR assay. Sourced from immuneACCESS, this table was stored by TCRdb with only in-frame sequences that have V and J called. A share of the clones is absent; for the studies checked, an unresolved V gene accounts for under half, and the remainder has no known explanation. In this sample the table shows under 250,000 clones, around 79% of which occur a single time. The top ten hold approximately 5.9% of the sample. The sample taken for sequencing was peripheral blood. These receptors all come from a middle-aged woman with COVID-19, enrolled during active disease.

CDR3 sequence: CASTGTRRGRAGELFF. DNA for the CDR3: TGTGCCAGCACCGGAACGAGGAGGGGGCGCGCCGGGGAGCTGTTTTTT. This chain joins TRBV27 and TRBJ2-2; TRBD1 is a possible D gene (7 bases). Trimming took 7 bases from V and 6 from J, leaving 21 bases between them. The CDR3 extends over 16 amino acids. CDR1 and CDR2 (germline): MNHEY, SMNVEV (reference sequence).

The genes are TRBV7-2 and TRBJ2-1, with 9 bases that match TRBD2. There are 16 residues in the CDR3. Germline assignment: CDR1 SGHTA and CDR2 FQGNSA. V lost 2 bases, J lost 11 bases, and 13 bases stayed unmatched. As DNA, the CDR3 is TGTGCCAGCAGCTTACGGCGTAGCGGGAGTGGGGTCAAGCAGTTCTTC. Its protein product is CASSLRRSGSGVKQFF.

The chain recombines TRBV5-1 with TRBJ1-2; D is perhaps TRBD1 (6 bases). Germline-derived CDR1 and CDR2 are SGHRS and YFSETQ. The CDR3 runs to 13 residues. V lost 4 bases and J lost 7, with 14 bases in between. CDR3 protein: CASSLGGGPGYTF. In nucleotides, the CDR3 is TGCGCCAGCAGCCTTGGCGGGGGGCCTGGCTACACCTTC. The whole variable domain, filled in from reference TRBV5-1 and TRBJ1-2, reads KAGVTQTPRYLIKTRGQQVTLSCSPISGHRSVSWYQQTPGQGLQFLFEYFSETQRNKGNFPGRFSGRQFSNSRSEMNVSTLELGDSALYLCASSLGGGPGYTFGSGTRLTVV.

V and J are TRBV2 and TRBJ2-7, with 7 nucleotides matching TRBD2. The J segment lost 6 bases and the V segment lost 2 bases, leaving 7 bases of the junction unmatched. CDR3 length: 14 residues. From germline, CDR1 is SNHLY and CDR2 FYNNEI. The CDR3: CASSETPVAGEQYF. In DNA, the CDR3 is TGTGCCAGCAGTGAAACCCCGGTAGCGGGCGAGCAGTACTTC. Complete variable domain (other parts from reference TRBV2 and TRBJ2-7): EPEVTQTPSHQVTQMGQEVILRCVPISNHLYFYWYRQILGQKVEFLVSFYNNEISEKSEIFDDQFSVERPDGSNFTLKIRSTKLEDSAMYFCASSETPVAGEQYFGPGTRLTVT.

This clone was recorded only once. The rearrangement joins TRBV19 to TRBJ2-1; no firm D call. Trimming shortened V by 6 bases and J by 0 bases, and 21 bases separated the two germline ends. Germline V lookup: CDR1 LNHDA, CDR2 SQIVND (reference sequence). The CDR3 loop spans 18 amino acids. The CDR3 DNA reads as TGTGCCAGTAGAGGCCAACGCCAGGTGATCAGCTCCTACAATGAGCAGTTCTTC. Translated, it gives CASRGQRQVISSYNEQFF.

The table lists this clone with a few counts. The gene calls are TRBV6-6 and TRBJ2-7; D might be TRBD2 (6 bases). The germline gives CDR1 MNHNY, CDR2 SVGAGI (reference sequence). This CDR3 is built from 14 residues. The V end lost 6 bases, the J end lost 0 bases, and 12 bases lay between the germline ends. The CDR3 sequence: CASRYTGSSYEQYF. The CDR3 bases are TGTGCCAGCAGGTACACCGGGAGCTCCTACGAGCAGTACTTC.

This chain links TRBV2 with TRBJ1-3, with 10 bases matching TRBD1. Germline CDR1 and CDR2: SNHLY and FYNNEI. This CDR3 contains 15 residues. V trimming: 5 bases; J trimming: 0 bases; junction bases outside the gene matches: 1. CDR3 in DNA: TGTGCCAGCAGTCGGGACAGGGGCTCTGGAAACACCATATATTTT. Translated, it gives CASSRDRGSGNTIYF. Full variable domain (remainder filled in from reference TRBV2 and TRBJ1-3): EPEVTQTPSHQVTQMGQEVILRCVPISNHLYFYWYRQILGQKVEFLVSFYNNEISEKSEIFDDQFSVERPDGSNFTLKIRSTKLEDSAMYFCASSRDRGSGNTIYFGEGSWLTVV.

The V call is TRBV4-1, the J call TRBJ2-2, with D maybe TRBD1 (5 bases). V was clipped by 1 base and J by 0 bases, with 12 bases between them. This CDR3 region has 17 residues. The V gene's germline CDR1 is MGHRA and CDR2 YSYEKL. In DNA form, the CDR3 reads TGCGCCAGCAGCCAAGGTTCTAGGGGCTCGAACACCGGGGAGCTGTTTTTT. It specifies CASSQGSRGSNTGELFF.

Concerning this clone: Distinct nucleotide sequences in the sample also encode this CDR3. The chain is built from TRBV5-1 and TRBJ1-4; D gene ambiguous. The CDR3 loop spans 15 amino acids. The V gene's germline CDR1 is SGHRS and CDR2 YFSETQ. V lost 0 bases, J lost 0 bases, and 6 bases lay in between. The CDR3 here is CASSLAGATNEKLFF. CDR3 bases: TGCGCCAGCAGCTTGGCCGGGGCAACTAATGAAAAACTGTTTTTT.

The chain has TRBV6-4 and TRBJ1-2; 7 nucleotides agree with TRBD1. CDR3 length equals 14 residues. CDR1 is MRHNA, CDR2 SNTAGT, per germline. V trimming: 6 bases; J trimming: 6 bases; junction bases outside the gene matches: 10. In DNA, the CDR3 is TGTGCCAGCAGCCCCAGGGGGGACTTCAATGGCTACACCTTC. Its translation: CASSPRGDFNGYTF.

V gene TRBV7-2 combines with J gene TRBJ1-4; 7 bases match TRBD1. V trimming: 1 base; J trimming: 5 bases; junction bases outside the gene matches: 7. The CDR3 loop spans 16 amino acids. CDR1 and CDR2 (germline): SGHTA, FQGNSA. The CDR3 here is CASSLGGGTSNEKLFF. DNA of the CDR3: TGTGCCAGCAGCTTAGGAGGGGGCACGTCGAATGAAAAACTGTTTTTT.

This clone was observed once. The gene calls are TRBV7-9 and TRBJ1-1; D remains unclear. Trimming cost V 6 bases and J 1 base, with 9 bases left between them. Germline assignment: CDR1 SEHNR and CDR2 FQNEAQ (reference sequence). CDR3 length equals 13 residues. CDR3 region: CASSPEGNTEAFF. The CDR3 coding sequence is TGTGCCAGCAGTCCCGAGGGGAACACTGAAGCTTTCTTT.

The gene calls are TRBV4-1 and TRBJ2-5; TRBD1 matches 7 bases. This CDR3 has 15 amino acids. Trimming took 1 base from V and 1 from J; bases not matched to a gene: 3. The germline V gene encodes CDR1 MGHRA and CDR2 YSYEKL. The CDR3 coding sequence is TGCGCCAGCAGCCAAGTGGGACAGACCCAAGAGACCCAGTACTTC. This encodes CASSQVGQTQETQYF.

The chain uses TRBV2 and TRBJ2-2; D ambiguous. V shed 4 bases and J shed 0 bases, with 9 bases lying between them. The CDR3 is 15 amino acids. CDR1 is SNHLY and CDR2 is FYNNEI in the germline V gene. The CDR3 is CASSGVSPNTGELFF. Here the CDR3 DNA reads TGTGCCAGCAGTGGTGTCAGTCCGAACACCGGGGAGCTGTTTTTT.

The V and J genes are TRBV6-5 and TRBJ1-3; D may be TRBD1 (5 bases). Germline CDR1 MNHEY, CDR2 SVGAGI. The CDR3 sequence is 15 residues long. V lost 0 bases, J lost 4 bases, and 10 bases lay in between. CDR3 region: CASSYSNRIGNTIYF. CDR3 coding DNA: TGTGCCAGCAGTTACTCAAACAGGATAGGAAACACCATATATTTT.

The chain carries TRBV19 and TRBJ1-5, with D maybe TRBD1 (6 bases). The V gene's germline CDR1 is LNHDA and CDR2 SQIVND (reference sequence). There are 14 residues in the CDR3. The V and J ends lost 3 bases and 6 bases respectively, with 12 bases between them. CDR3 coding DNA: TGTGCCAGTAGTATTTCCGGGGGGCGTCAGCCCCAGCATTTT. Amino acids: CASSISGGRQPQHF.

This sequence joins TRBV29-1 and TRBJ2-5; 13 bases agree with TRBD2. Germline V lookup: CDR1 SQVTM, CDR2 ANQGSEA. V gave up 5 bases and J gave up 5 bases; unmatched junction bases: 11. CDR3 length: 16 amino acids. The CDR3: CSVRILAGGPGETQYF. The CDR3 DNA reads TGCAGCGTTAGGATACTAGCGGGAGGGCCAGGGGAGACCCAGTACTTC. The full variable domain, completed using reference TRBV29-1 and TRBJ2-5, is SAVISQKPSRDICQRGTSLTIQCQVDSQVTMMFWYRQQPGQSLTLIATANQGSEATYESGFVIDKFPISRPNLTFSTLTVSNMSPEDSSIYLCSVRILAGGPGETQYFGPGTRLLVL.

This clone was counted a few times. The chain couples TRBV5-8 to TRBJ1-2; D not resolved. Per the germline V gene, CDR1 is SGHTS and CDR2 is YDEGEE. This CDR3 has 13 residues. V lost 2 bases, J lost 0 bases, and 5 bases lay in between. CDR3 DNA: TGTGCCAGCAGCTTTCCCACTAACTATGGCTACACCTTC. It translates to CASSFPTNYGYTF.

This clone was observed a few times. The chain employs TRBV6-6 and TRBJ1-1, with D possibly TRBD1 on 6 matching bases. Trimming removed 2 bases from V and 1 base from J, with 8 bases in between. CDR1 MNHNY and CDR2 SVGAGI come from the germline V gene (reference sequence). The CDR3 is made up of 14 amino acids. CDR3 nucleotides: TGTGCCAGCAGTTACCCGGACAGGAACACTGAAGCTTTCTTT. Amino acids: CASSYPDRNTEAFF.

This clone was counted once. This chain connects TRBV29-1 to TRBJ2-1; 7 bases line up with TRBD1. This CDR3 contains 14 residues. Per germline, CDR1 SQVTM and CDR2 ANQGSEA. After removal of 7 bases from V and 0 bases from J, the junction contained 6 bases not matched to a gene. The CDR3 protein is CSARGTGSYNEQFF. Here the CDR3 DNA reads TGCAGCGCCAGGGGGACCGGCTCCTACAATGAGCAGTTCTTC.

The chain links TRBV4-1 to TRBJ1-5; TRBD1 agrees at 10 bases. CDR1 is MGHRA and CDR2 is YSYEKL in the germline V gene. The trim removed 0 bases at V and 7 bases at J, leaving 6 bases unmatched. The CDR3 is 16 amino acids. The CDR3: CASSQDLGQGFQPQHF. CDR3 bases: TGCGCCAGCAGCCAAGATCTGGGACAGGGGTTCCAGCCCCAGCATTTT.

V usage is TRBV7-2 and J usage is TRBJ1-2; TRBD1 aligns across 9 bases. The CDR3 runs 17 residues. Per the germline V gene, CDR1 is SGHTA and CDR2 is FQGNSA. V was clipped by 1 base and J by 5 bases; unmatched bases: 11. The CDR3 sequence: CASSLGPTGQGGYGYTF. The CDR3 DNA is TGTGCCAGCAGCTTAGGGCCAACGGGACAGGGTGGGTATGGCTACACCTTC.

This clone was seen a handful of times. The rearrangement uses TRBV11-2 and TRBJ2-5; tentative D call: TRBD1 (6 bases). Germline values: CDR1 SGHAT, CDR2 FQNNGV. The CDR3 contains 13 residues. Deletions cut 4 bases from V and 5 bases from J, with 11 bases between. The CDR3 reads CASSSPQGETQYF. CDR3 DNA: TGTGCCAGCAGCTCTCCGCAGGGGGAGACCCAGTACTTC.

This chain connects TRBV10-1 to TRBJ2-2; 8 bases match TRBD2. There are 17 residues in the CDR3. The germline V gene encodes CDR1 WNHNN and CDR2 SYGVQD (reference sequence). Trimming removed 6 bases from V and 4 bases from J; junction bases left unmatched: 13. The DNA for the CDR3 is TGCGCCAGCAGCAGGGCGGTAGCGGGAAAACGCACCGGGGAGCTGTTTTTT. It encodes CASSRAVAGKRTGELFF.

The genes are TRBV5-1 and TRBJ1-1; 8 bases line up with TRBD1. Looked up from germline, CDR1 is SGHRS and CDR2 is YFSETQ. This CDR3 spans 15 amino acids. The junction had 4 bases not matched to a gene; V was cut back by 3 bases and J by 0 bases. The CDR3 DNA sequence: TGCGCCAGCAGCTACAGACAGGGGTTGAACACTGAAGCTTTCTTT. Amino acid sequence: CASSYRQGLNTEAFF.